This TCR beta chain is from a study of blood T cell repertoires in COVID-19. Study information: Sites in the United States, Italy and Spain provided acute and convalescent COVID-19 samples. PBMCs, B-cell-depleted T cells, or T cells provided the cDNA or gDNA that made up the material.

As processed by the authors: Reference gene primer amplification gave nucleated cell count estimates. Produced via immunoSEQ multiplex PCR; TCRdb's table is partial and in-frame only. V, J and clone size are taken as reported in that table, and D and trimming were inferred from the DNA itself. This table holds about 430,000 clones, about 88% found once. Individuals in the exposed group had encountered a COVID-19 case within 2 weeks preceding study entry. The germline gives CDR1 KGHSH, CDR2 LQKENI. V was pared by 3 bases and J by 6 bases, with 14 bases between. The CDR3 is 14 residues long. The receptor's source is a woman aged 18 to 35 who had been exposed to COVID-19. The chain uses TRBV18 and TRBJ1-2; D gene ambiguous. Sequencing was performed on PBMCs or T cells enriched from blood (not recorded which). CDR3 coding DNA: TGTGCCAGCTCACCCACCCTGAGTCTGGATGGCTACACCTTC. It specifies CASSPTLSLDGYTF. The whole variable domain, filled in from reference TRBV18 and TRBJ1-2, reads NAGVMQNPRHLVRRRGQEARLRCSPMKGHSHVYWYRQLPEEGLKFMVYLQKENIIDESGMPKERFSAEFPKEGPSILRIQQVVRGDSAAYFCASSPTLSLDGYTFGSGTRLTVV.